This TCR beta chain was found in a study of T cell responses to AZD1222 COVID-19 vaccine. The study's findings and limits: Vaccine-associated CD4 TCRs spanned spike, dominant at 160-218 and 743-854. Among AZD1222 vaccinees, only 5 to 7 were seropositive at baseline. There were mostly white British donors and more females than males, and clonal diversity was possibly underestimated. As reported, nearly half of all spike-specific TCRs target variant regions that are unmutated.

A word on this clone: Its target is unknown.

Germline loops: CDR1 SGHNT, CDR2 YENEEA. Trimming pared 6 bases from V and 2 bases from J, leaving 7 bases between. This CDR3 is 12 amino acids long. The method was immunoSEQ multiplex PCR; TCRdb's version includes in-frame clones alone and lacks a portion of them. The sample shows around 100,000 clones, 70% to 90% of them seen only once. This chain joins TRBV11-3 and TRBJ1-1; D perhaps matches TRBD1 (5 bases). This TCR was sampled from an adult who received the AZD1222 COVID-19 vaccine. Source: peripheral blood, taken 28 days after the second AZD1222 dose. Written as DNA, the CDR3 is TGTGCCAGCAGTGACAGCAACACTGAAGCTTTCTTT. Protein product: CASSDSNTEAFF. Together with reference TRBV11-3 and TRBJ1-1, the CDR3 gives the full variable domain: EAGVVQSPRYKIIEKKQPVAFWCNPISGHNTLYWYLQNLGQGPELLIRYENEEAVDDSQLPKDRFSAERLKGVDSTLKIQPAELGDSAVYLCASSDSNTEAFFGQGTRLTVV.